The clone carrying this T cell receptor (beta chain) was detected ten times or more. The antigen is not known. The data are from a study of CD8 T cells in ankylosing spondylitis. Findings and limits, study-wide: Matched ankylosing spondylitis synovial fluid reportedly contained a significantly enriched population of disease-linked clones.

Preparation of TCR beta libraries was done by quantitative 5'-RACE with molecular barcodes. TCRdb analysed the 5' RACE reads with MiXCR anew, one entry per CDR3 protein. The profile shows 200,000 to 300,000 distinct CDR3 sequences, about 24% of them singletons. Per germline, CDR1 MNHNS and CDR2 SASEGT. This CDR3 region has 13 residues. V lost 8 bases and J 5 bases, leaving 12 bases between the germline ends. The V and J genes are TRBV6-1 and TRBJ1-4, with D tentatively TRBD1 (5 bases). The clonotype originates from a male donor with ankylosing spondylitis or in good health (not recorded which). Specimen: blood, either unsorted or a sorted T cell fraction (not recorded which). CDR3 DNA: TGTGCCAGCGGGGGGAACCTAAATGAAAAACTGTTTTTT. Its translation is CASGGNLNEKLFF.